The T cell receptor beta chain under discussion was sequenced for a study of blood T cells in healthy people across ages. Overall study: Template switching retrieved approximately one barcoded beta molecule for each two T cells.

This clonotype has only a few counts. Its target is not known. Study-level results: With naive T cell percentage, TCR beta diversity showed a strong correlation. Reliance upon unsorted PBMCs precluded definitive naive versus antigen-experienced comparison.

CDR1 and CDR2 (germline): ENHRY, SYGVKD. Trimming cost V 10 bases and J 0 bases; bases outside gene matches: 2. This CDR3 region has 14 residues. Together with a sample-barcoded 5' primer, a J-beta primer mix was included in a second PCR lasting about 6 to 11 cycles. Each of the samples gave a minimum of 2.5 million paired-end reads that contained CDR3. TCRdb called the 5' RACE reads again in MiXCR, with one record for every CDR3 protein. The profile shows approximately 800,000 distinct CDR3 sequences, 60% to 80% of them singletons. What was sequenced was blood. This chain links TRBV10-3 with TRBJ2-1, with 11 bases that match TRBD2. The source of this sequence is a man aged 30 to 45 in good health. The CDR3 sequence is CATLAGGSYNEQFF. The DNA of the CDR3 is TGTGCCACCCTAGCGGGGGGCTCCTACAATGAGCAGTTCTTC.